This T cell receptor (beta chain) was sequenced in a study of T cell repertoires and HLA-DP antigens. Study overall: CD4+ T cells were cocultured with HeLa cells expressing HLA-DP. Sorted CD137+CD4+ samples averaged 218.4 ng DNA; pre-culture CD4+ samples, 1,000 to 1,500 ng.

Clones were sequenced by immunoSEQ multiplex PCR, and TCRdb holds only the in-frame ones, with some missing. The top ten hold 0.25% to 0.3% of the sample, which has some 110,000 clones, about 91% seen once. Turning to this clone: Its matching antigen is unknown.

What was sequenced was CD4+ T cells from PBMCs. This TCR came from a woman younger than 35 in good health and CMV-seronegative.

The CDR3 loop reads CASSWGAGTVTDTQYF. In nucleotides, the CDR3 is TGTGCCAGCAGCTGGGGGGCCGGGACAGTCACAGATACGCAGTATTTT. This rearrangement joins TRBV7-3 to TRBJ2-3; perhaps TRBD1 as D (7 bases). V shed 4 bases and J shed 2 bases, with 16 bases lying between them. From germline, CDR1 is SGHTA and CDR2 FQGTGA. There are 16 residues in the CDR3.